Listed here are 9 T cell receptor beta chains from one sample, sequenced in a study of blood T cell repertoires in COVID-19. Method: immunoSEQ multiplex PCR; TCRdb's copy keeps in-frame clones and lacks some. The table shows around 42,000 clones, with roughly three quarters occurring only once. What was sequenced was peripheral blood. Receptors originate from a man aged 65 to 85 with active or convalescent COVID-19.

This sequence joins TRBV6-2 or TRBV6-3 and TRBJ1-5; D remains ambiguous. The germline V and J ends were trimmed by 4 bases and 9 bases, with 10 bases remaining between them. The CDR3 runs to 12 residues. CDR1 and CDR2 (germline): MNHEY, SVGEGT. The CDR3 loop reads CASSSLEAPQHF. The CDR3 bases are TGTGCCAGCAGTTCACTCGAGGCGCCCCAGCATTTT.

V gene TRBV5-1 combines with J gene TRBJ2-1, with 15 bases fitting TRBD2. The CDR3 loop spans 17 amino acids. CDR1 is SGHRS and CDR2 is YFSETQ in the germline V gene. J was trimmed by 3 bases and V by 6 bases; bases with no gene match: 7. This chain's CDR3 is CASTGTSGGPFYNEQFF. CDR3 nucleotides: TGCGCCAGCACCGGGACTAGCGGGGGGCCTTTCTACAATGAGCAGTTCTTC.

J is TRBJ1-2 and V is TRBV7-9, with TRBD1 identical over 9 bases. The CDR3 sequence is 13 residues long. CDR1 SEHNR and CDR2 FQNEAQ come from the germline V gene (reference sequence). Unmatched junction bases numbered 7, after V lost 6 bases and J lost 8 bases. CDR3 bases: TGTGCCAGCAGGGAACAGGGGGCGTCAGGCTACACCTTC. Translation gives CASREQGASGYTF.

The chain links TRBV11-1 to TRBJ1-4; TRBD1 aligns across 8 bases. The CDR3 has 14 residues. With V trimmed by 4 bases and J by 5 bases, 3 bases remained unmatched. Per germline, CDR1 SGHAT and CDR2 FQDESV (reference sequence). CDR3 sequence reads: CASSYRDRNEKLFF. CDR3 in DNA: TGTGCCAGCAGCTACCGGGACAGGAATGAAAAACTGTTTTTT.

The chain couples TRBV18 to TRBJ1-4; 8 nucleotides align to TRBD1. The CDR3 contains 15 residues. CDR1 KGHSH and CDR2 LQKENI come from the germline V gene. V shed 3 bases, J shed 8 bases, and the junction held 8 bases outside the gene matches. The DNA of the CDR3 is TGTGCCAGCTCACCTGGCGGGACAGGTTACGAAAAACTGTTTTTT. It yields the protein CASSPGGTGYEKLFF.

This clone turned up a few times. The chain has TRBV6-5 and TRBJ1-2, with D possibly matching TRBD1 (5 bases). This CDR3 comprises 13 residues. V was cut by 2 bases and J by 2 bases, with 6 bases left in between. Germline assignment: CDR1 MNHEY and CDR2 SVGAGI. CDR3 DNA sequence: TGTGCCAGCAGTTACGACAGCAACTATGGCTACACCTTC. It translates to CASSYDSNYGYTF.

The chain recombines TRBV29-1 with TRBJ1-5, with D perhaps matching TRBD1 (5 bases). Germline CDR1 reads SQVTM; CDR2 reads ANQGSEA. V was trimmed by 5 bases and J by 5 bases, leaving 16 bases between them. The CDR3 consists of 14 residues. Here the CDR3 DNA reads TGCAGCGTTTCCCAGGGTTCTTTGGATCAGCCCCAGCATTTT. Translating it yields CSVSQGSLDQPQHF.

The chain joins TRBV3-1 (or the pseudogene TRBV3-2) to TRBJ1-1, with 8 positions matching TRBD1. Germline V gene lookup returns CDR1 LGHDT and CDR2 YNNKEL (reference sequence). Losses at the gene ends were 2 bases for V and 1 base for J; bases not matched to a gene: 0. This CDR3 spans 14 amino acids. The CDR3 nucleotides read TGTGCCAGCAGCCAAACAGGGGGGAACACTGAAGCTTTCTTT. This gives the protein CASSQTGGNTEAFF.

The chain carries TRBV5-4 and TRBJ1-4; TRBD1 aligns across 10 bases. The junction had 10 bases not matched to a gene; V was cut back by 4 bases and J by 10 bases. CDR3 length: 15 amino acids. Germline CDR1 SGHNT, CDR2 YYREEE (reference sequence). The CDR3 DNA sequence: TGTGCCAGCAGCGGGGGACAGGGGATTTCAGGAAAACTGTTTTTT. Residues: CASSGGQGISGKLFF. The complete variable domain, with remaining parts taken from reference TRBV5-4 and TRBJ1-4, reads ETGVTQSPTHLIKTRGQQVTLRCSSQSGHNTVSWYQQALGQGPQFIFQYYREEENGRGNFPPRFSGLQFPNYSSELNVNALELDDSALYLCASSGGQGISGKLFFGSGTQLSVL.